The 23 T cell receptor beta chains presented below share a single source sample, sequenced in a study of tumor and adjacent non-tumor tissue in lung cancer. The template was RNA from unsorted bulk tissue. The library came from three nested PCR rounds adapted from ARM-PCR protocols. TCRdb redid the calling of the multiplex PCR reads with MiXCR, one entry per CDR3 protein. The table includes about 93,000 distinct CDR3 sequences, about 61% detected once. Input material: lung tumor tissue. Receptors originate from an older man with non-small cell lung cancer.

V usage is TRBV6-2 or TRBV6-3 and J usage is TRBJ2-5; no definite D call. V was clipped by 7 bases and J by 1 base, with 7 bases between them. Germline V gene data show CDR1 as MNHEY and CDR2 as SVGEGT. The CDR3 runs 12 residues. CDR3 sequence reads: CASTDTQETQYF. The CDR3, as DNA: TGTGCCAGCACAGACACCCAAGAGACCCAGTACTTC.

This clonotype was observed once. J is TRBJ2-2 and V is TRBV11-2, with D possibly being TRBD1 (5 bases). Trimming pared 5 bases from V and 5 bases from J, leaving 18 bases between. The CDR3 contains 16 residues. Germline CDR1 reads SGHAT; CDR2 reads FQNNGV. The CDR3 spells CASSLPPTRGTGELFF. The CDR3 DNA reads TGTGCCAGCAGCCTTCCTCCGACAAGGGGTACCGGGGAGCTGTTTTTT.

To note about this clonotype: A much larger clonotype is one base distant, so this may be a read error. The chain carries TRBV29-1 and TRBJ2-1; no clear D gene. V lost 2 bases and J lost 0, with 8 bases in between. In germline, CDR1 is SQVTM, CDR2 ANQGSEA. The CDR3 is 14 residues long. CDR3 sequence: CSVEQIVSYNEQFF. CDR3 DNA: TGCAGCGTTGAACAAATAGTCTCCTACAATGAGCAGTTCTTC.

This chain links TRBV29-1 with TRBJ1-5; TRBD1 agrees at 8 bases. Germline loops: CDR1 SQVTM, CDR2 ANQGSEA. V dropped 7 bases and J dropped 7; count of bases not matched to a gene: 12. This CDR3 region has 14 residues. This chain's CDR3 is CSASTSGGQQPQHF. The DNA for the CDR3 is TGCAGCGCTTCTACTTCAGGGGGCCAGCAGCCCCAGCATTTT.

Turning to this clonotype: The final CDR3 position lacks the conserved phenylalanine or tryptophan, pointing to a likely read error. V gene TRBV4-1 combines with J gene TRBJ2-1, with D possibly matching TRBD2 (6 bases). The CDR3 is made up of 18 amino acids. The germline V gene encodes CDR1 MGHRA and CDR2 YSYEKL. Trimming shortened V by 0 bases and J by 8 bases, and 23 bases separated the two germline ends. Written as DNA, the CDR3 is TGCGCCAGCAGCCAAGATTTCGACGGGAGACGGATGAGCGATGAGCAGTTCCTC. It codes for CASSQDFDGRRMSDEQFL.

To note about this clonotype: Germline is not matched at one junction end, which may reflect a read error. CDR3 sequence (DNA): TGTGCGAGCAACCCCAGTGGAGGCAACTATGGCTACACCTTC. The encoded protein is CASNPSGGNYGYTF. This chain joins TRBV4-2 and TRBJ1-2, with D hard to call. CDR1 and CDR2 (germline): LGHNA, YNFKEQ. The CDR3 is 14 residues long.

The table lists this clonotype with many counts. This chain connects TRBV30 to TRBJ2-2, with a tentative D call TRBD2 (7 bases). In germline, CDR1 is GTSNPN, CDR2 SVGIG (reference sequence). This CDR3 contains 12 residues. This CDR3 reads CAWEGGLRELFF. CDR3 DNA: TGTGCTTGGGAGGGGGGGCTACGGGAGCTGTTTTTT.

As regards this clonotype: A read error may explain this, as a much larger clone is one base away. This chain links TRBV7-2 with TRBJ1-5; D perhaps matches TRBD1 (5 bases). Deletions cut 0 bases from V and 12 bases from J, with 9 bases between. The CDR3 length is 12 residues. Germline values: CDR1 SGHTA, CDR2 FQGNSA. The CDR3 spells CTSSLASGHQHF. CDR3 bases: TGTACCAGCAGCTTAGCATCAGGGCACCAGCATTTT.

On this clonotype: A much bigger clone sits one base away, suggesting this may be a read error. The rearrangement links TRBV4-1 to TRBJ1-4, with D perhaps TRBD1 (5 bases). The CDR3 contains 15 residues. Germline values: CDR1 MGHRA, CDR2 YSYEKL. This CDR3 reads CASNQDRGVGEKLFF. The CDR3 DNA is TGCGCCAGCAACCAAGATCGAGGGGTAGGGGAAAAACTGTTTTTT.

The V and J genes are TRBV6-1 and TRBJ1-2; TRBD1 matches at 11 bases. Trimming removed 6 bases from V and 10 bases from J; junction bases left unmatched: 19. Germline V gene sequence: CDR1 MNHNS, CDR2 SASEGT. The CDR3 extends over 17 amino acids. The CDR3 region has the DNA TGTGCCAGCAGCAAATCCCCCGACGGACAGGGGGCAGGCGACTACACCTTC. Amino acid sequence: CASSKSPDGQGAGDYTF.

Points on this clonotype: The CDR3 carries no conserved terminal phenylalanine or tryptophan, so it likely arises from a read error. The rearrangement uses TRBV11-2 and TRBJ2-1; unclear D gene. The V gene lost 3 bases and the J gene lost 6 bases, with 12 bases spanning the gap. The CDR3 has 14 residues. Germline-derived CDR1 and CDR2 are SGHAT and FQNNGV. CDR3 amino acids: CASSLERLINEQFL. DNA of the CDR3: TGTGCCAGCAGCTTGGAGAGGTTGATCAATGAGCAGTTCCTC.

On this clonotype itself: At one end the junction does not follow the germline gene, possibly because of a read error. The chain uses TRBV7-8 and TRBJ2-1; 9 bases align to TRBD2. The CDR3 totals 18 residues. Per germline, CDR1 SGHVS and CDR2 FQNEAQ. In nucleotides, the CDR3 is TGTGCCGGCAGCTTAGCAAGGTTACAGCGGGAGGAGGACAGTGAGCAGTTTTTC. Amino acid sequence: CAGSLARLQREEDSEQFF.

The genes are TRBV29-1 and TRBJ2-5, with TRBD2 matching over 12 bases. The CDR3 has 15 residues. Germline CDR1 SQVTM, CDR2 ANQGSEA. This CDR3 is CTINLAGGPTGTQYF. The CDR3 region has the DNA TGCACCATCAACCTAGCGGGGGGGCCGACGGGGACCCAGTACTTC.

To note about this clonotype: This may stem from a read error, because a much larger clone lies one nucleotide away. The chain recombines TRBV5-4 with TRBJ2-3; no firm D call. Trimming pared 9 bases from V and 5 bases from J, leaving 10 bases between. This CDR3 is 11 amino acids long. Germline V gives CDR1 SGHNT, CDR2 YYREEE (reference sequence). The CDR3 is CATSYIDTQYF. Written as DNA, the CDR3 is TGTGCCACCTCCTACATAGATACGCAGTATTTT.

This clonotype has only one observation. A much larger clone is a single base away; this may be a read error. The V gene is TRBV5-1, the J gene TRBJ1-4, with TRBD1 as a possible D gene (5 bases). Germline CDR1 SGHRS, CDR2 YFSETQ. The CDR3 has 15 amino acids. CDR3 DNA sequence: TGCGCCATCAGCTCCTCGAGTAGGGGTAATGAAAAACTGTTTTTT. This gives the protein CAISSSSRGNEKLFF. Combining the CDR3 with reference TRBV5-1 and TRBJ1-4 gives the whole variable domain KAGVTQTPRYLIKTRGQQVTLSCSPISGHRSVSWYQQTPGQGLQFLFEYFSETQRNKGNFPGRFSGRQFSNSRSEMNVSTLELGDSALYLCAISSSSRGNEKLFFGSGTQLSVL.

With regard to this clonotype: The junction shows a germline mismatch at one end, possibly a read error. This sequence joins TRBV29-1 and TRBJ1-1; D may be TRBD1 (5 bases). Looked up from germline, CDR1 is SQVTM and CDR2 is ANQGSEA. This CDR3 contains 13 residues. The CDR3 is CSFEGHSNTEAFF. Here the CDR3 DNA reads TGCAGCTTTGAGGGGCACTCGAACACTGAAGCTTTCTTT.

As concerns this clonotype: A much larger clone differs from this one at a single base, so this may be a read error. The chain recombines TRBV12-3 or TRBV12-4 with TRBJ2-7; possible D gene TRBD1, 6 bases. Trimming took 11 bases from V and 3 from J, leaving 14 bases between them. The CDR3 runs 12 residues. CDR3 DNA: TGTGCCGTTGGGATAGGGGGCTACGAGCAGTACTTC. Protein sequence: CAVGIGGYEQYF.

As regards this clonotype: The CDR3 end shows no conserved phenylalanine or tryptophan, and so a read error is likely. The chain links TRBV28 to TRBJ2-7; D unclear. CDR3 length: 12 residues. Germline V gene lookup returns CDR1 MDHEN and CDR2 SYDVKM. CDR3 amino acids: CASSFSTYEQYL. The CDR3 bases are TGCGCCAGCAGTTTCTCCACCTACGAGCAGTACTTA.

On this clonotype: An end of the junction differs from the germline gene, which may be a read error. The chain is built from TRBV20-1 and TRBJ2-3; 10 bases fit TRBD2. Germline V gene lookup returns CDR1 DFQATT and CDR2 SNEGSKA (reference sequence). The CDR3 runs 15 residues. The CDR3 spells CSAHPTSGVRDRQYF. CDR3 DNA: TGCAGTGCTCATCCTACTAGCGGGGTACGAGATAGGCAGTATTTT.

With respect to this clonotype: One end of the junction varies from germline; a read error may be responsible. The chain combines TRBV28 with TRBJ1-1; D may be TRBD1 (6 bases). CDR1 is MDHEN and CDR2 is SYDVKM in the germline V gene. The CDR3 contains 14 residues. DNA for the CDR3: TGTGCCAGCAGTTTAAGGGGGGGTGGTACTGGAGCTTTCTTT. The encoded protein is CASSLRGGGTGAFF.

This clonotype has more than one count but fewer than ten. It may be a read error: a sequence one base away is much more abundant. CDR3 bases: TGTGCCACCTTGGACTTGAACACCGGGGAGCTGTTTTTT. Its protein is CATLDLNTGELFF. The chain links TRBV11-3 to TRBJ2-2, with D perhaps matching TRBD2 (5 bases). The germline V gene has CDR1 SGHNT and CDR2 YENEEA. The germline V and J ends were trimmed by 10 bases and 1 base, with 10 bases remaining between them. The CDR3 loop spans 13 amino acids.

This clonotype has just one count. The conserved final phenylalanine or tryptophan is absent from the CDR3, which likely points to a read error. The limits of the CDR3 on the DNA are not certain, so only TCRdb's listed CDR3 is given. V gene TRBV4-1 combines with J gene TRBJ2-1; no DNA check was done on the table's D call, TRBD2. Germline V gene data show CDR1 as MGHRA and CDR2 as YSYEKL. The CDR3 spans 16 residues, counting both ends. The CDR3 sequence is CASSPLSGISYNEQLV.

In regard to this clonotype: Germline and junction disagree at one end, which may indicate a read error. This sequence joins TRBV28 and TRBJ2-2; TRBD2 matches at 9 bases. The CDR3 contains 16 residues. CDR1 and CDR2 (germline): MDHEN, SYDVKM. The CDR3 reads CASRYSGSGGSGVLFF. CDR3 DNA sequence: TGTGCTAGCAGATATAGCGGGAGTGGAGGATCCGGGGTGCTGTTTTTT.